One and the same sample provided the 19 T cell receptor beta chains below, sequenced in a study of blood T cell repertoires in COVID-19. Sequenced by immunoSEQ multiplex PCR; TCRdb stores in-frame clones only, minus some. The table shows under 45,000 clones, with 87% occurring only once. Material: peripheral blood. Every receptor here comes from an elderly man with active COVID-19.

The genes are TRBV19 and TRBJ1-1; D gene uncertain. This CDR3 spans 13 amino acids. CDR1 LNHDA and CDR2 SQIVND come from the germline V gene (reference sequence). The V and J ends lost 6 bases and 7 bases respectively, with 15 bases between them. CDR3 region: CASSWGAPLEAFF. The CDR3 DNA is TGTGCCAGTAGCTGGGGAGCCCCCCTTGAAGCTTTCTTT.

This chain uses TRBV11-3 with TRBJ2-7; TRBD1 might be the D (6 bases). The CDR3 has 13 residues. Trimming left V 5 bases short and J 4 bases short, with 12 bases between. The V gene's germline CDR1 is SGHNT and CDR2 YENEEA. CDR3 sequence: CASSPTDSYEQYF. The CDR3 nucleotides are TGTGCCAGCAGCCCCACGGACAGTTACGAGCAGTACTTC.

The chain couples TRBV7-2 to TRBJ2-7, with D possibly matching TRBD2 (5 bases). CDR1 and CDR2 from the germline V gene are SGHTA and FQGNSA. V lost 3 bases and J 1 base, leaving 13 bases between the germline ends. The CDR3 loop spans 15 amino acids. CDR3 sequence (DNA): TGTGCCAGCAGCTTGTTGGGAGCGGATTCCTACGAGCAGTACTTC. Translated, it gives CASSLLGADSYEQYF.

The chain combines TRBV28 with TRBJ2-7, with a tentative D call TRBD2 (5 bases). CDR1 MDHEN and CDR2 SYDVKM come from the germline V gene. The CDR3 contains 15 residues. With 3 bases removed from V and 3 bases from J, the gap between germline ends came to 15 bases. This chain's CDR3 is CASSFLGKNFYEQYF. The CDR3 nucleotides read TGTGCCAGCAGTTTCCTCGGGAAAAATTTCTACGAGCAGTACTTC.

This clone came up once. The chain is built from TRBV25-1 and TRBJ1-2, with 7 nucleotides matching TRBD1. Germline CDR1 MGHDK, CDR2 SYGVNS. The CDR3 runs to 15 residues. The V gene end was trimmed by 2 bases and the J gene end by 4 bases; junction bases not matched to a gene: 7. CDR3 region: CASSEQGVGIYGYTF. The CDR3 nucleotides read TGTGCCAGCAGTGAACAGGGGGTTGGTATCTATGGCTACACCTTC.

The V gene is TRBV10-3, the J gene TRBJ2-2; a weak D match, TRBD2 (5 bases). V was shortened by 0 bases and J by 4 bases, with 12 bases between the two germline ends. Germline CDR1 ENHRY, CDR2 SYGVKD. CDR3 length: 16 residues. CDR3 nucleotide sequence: TGTGCCATCAGTGAGTCGGTGGTAGGGAGCACCGGGGAGCTGTTTTTT. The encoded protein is CAISESVVGSTGELFF.

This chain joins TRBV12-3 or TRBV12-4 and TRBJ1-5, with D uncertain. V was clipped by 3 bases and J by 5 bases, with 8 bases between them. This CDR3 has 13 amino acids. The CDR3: CASSFSGYQPQHF. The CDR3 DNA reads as TGTGCCAGCAGTTTCTCGGGGTATCAGCCCCAGCATTTT.

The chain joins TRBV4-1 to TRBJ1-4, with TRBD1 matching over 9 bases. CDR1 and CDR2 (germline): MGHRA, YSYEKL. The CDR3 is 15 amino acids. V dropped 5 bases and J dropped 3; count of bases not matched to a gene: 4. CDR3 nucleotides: TGCGCCAGCAGCTTACAGGGGGCGGCTAATGAAAAACTGTTTTTT. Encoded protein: CASSLQGAANEKLFF.

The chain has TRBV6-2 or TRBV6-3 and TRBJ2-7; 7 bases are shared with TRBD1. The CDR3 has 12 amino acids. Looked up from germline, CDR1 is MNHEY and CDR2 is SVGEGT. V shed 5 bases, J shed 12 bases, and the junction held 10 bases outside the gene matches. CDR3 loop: CASSTGQLRGYF. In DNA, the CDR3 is TGTGCCAGCAGTACGGGACAGCTACGAGGGTACTTC.

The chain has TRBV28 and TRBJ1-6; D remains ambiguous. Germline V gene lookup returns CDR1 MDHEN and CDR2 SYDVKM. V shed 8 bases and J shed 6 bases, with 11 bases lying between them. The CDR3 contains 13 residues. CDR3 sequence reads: CASHYEGNSPLHF. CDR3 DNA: TGTGCCAGCCACTACGAGGGTAATTCACCCCTCCACTTT.

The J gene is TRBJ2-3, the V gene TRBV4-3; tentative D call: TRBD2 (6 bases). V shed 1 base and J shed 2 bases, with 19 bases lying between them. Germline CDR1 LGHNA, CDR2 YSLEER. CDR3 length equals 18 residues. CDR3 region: CASSQVWRRATNTDTQYF. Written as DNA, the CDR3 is TGCGCCAGCAGCCAAGTCTGGAGGAGGGCTACGAACACAGATACGCAGTATTTT.

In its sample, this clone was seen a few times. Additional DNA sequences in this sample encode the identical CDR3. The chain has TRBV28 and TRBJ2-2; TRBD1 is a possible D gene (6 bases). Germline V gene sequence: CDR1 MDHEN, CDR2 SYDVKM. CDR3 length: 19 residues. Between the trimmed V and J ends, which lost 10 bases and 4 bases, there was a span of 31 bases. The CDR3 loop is CATMDSGPQLSRVTGELFF. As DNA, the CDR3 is TGTGCCACGATGGACAGTGGCCCTCAACTGTCCCGGGTCACCGGGGAGCTGTTTTTT.

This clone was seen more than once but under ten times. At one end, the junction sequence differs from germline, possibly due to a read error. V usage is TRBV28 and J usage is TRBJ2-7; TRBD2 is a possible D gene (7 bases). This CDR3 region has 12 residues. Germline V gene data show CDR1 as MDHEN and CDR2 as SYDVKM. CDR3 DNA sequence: TGTGCCAGCACACCCCCCCGGGGGGCCCTCCGCTTC. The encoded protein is CASTPPRGALRF.

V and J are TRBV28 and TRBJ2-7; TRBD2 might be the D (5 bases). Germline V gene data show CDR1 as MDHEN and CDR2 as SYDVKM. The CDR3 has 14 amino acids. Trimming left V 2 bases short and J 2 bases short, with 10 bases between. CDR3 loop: CASSLPPGTYEQYF. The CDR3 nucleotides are TGTGCCAGCAGTTTACCCCCGGGAACCTACGAGCAGTACTTC.

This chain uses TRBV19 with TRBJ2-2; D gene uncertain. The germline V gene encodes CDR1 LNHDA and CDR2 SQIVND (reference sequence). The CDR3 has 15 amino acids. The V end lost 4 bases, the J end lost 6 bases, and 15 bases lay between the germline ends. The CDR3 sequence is CASSNWQAVAGELFF. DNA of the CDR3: TGTGCCAGTAGTAATTGGCAGGCCGTCGCCGGGGAGCTGTTTTTT.

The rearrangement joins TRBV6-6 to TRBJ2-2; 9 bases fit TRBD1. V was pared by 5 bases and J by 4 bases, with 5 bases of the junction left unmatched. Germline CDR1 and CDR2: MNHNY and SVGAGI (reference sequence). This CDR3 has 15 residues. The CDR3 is CASSPLDRGTGELFF. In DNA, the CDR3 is TGTGCCAGCAGTCCGCTGGACAGGGGCACCGGGGAGCTGTTTTTT.

Here the CDR3 DNA reads TGTGCCAGCAGCTTGACAGCTAGCACAGATACGCAGTATTTT. Its protein product is CASSLTASTDTQYF. The chain links TRBV6-6 to TRBJ2-3, with D maybe TRBD1 (5 bases). Per germline, CDR1 MNHNY and CDR2 SVGAGI (reference sequence). The V gene lost 6 bases and the J gene lost 0 bases, with 10 bases spanning the gap. CDR3 length: 14 amino acids.

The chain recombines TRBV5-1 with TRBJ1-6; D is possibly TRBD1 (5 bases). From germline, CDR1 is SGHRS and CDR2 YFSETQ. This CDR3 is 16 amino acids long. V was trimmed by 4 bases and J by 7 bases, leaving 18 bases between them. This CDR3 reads CASSLQAGLRNSPLHF. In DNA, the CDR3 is TGCGCCAGCAGCCTACAGGCGGGATTAAGGAATTCACCCCTCCACTTT. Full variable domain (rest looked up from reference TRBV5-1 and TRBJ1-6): KAGVTQTPRYLIKTRGQQVTLSCSPISGHRSVSWYQQTPGQGLQFLFEYFSETQRNKGNFPGRFSGRQFSNSRSEMNVSTLELGDSALYLCASSLQAGLRNSPLHFGNGTRLTVT.

The CDR3 nucleotides are TGCGCCAGCAGCCGGGCAATTCTAAGCACTAATGAAAAACTGTTTTTT. Translated, it gives CASSRAILSTNEKLFF. The genes are TRBV4-3 and TRBJ1-4, with D hard to call. V gave up 4 bases and J gave up 2 bases, with 14 bases separating them. Germline assignment: CDR1 LGHNA and CDR2 YSLEER. The CDR3 extends over 16 amino acids.